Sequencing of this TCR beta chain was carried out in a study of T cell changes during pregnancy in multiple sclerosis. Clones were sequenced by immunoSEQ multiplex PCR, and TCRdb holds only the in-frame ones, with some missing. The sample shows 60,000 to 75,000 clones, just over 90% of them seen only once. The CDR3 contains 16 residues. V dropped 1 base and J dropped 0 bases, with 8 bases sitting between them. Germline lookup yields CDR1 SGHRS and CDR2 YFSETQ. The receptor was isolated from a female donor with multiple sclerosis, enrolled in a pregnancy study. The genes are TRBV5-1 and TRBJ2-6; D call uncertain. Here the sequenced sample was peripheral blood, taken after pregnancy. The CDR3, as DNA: TGCGCCAGCAGCTTGATCCTAAGCTCTGGGGCCAACGTCCTGACTTTC. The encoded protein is CASSLILSSGANVLTF. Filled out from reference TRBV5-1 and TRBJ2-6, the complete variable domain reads KAGVTQTPRYLIKTRGQQVTLSCSPISGHRSVSWYQQTPGQGLQFLFEYFSETQRNKGNFPGRFSGRQFSNSRSEMNVSTLELGDSALYLCASSLILSSGANVLTFGAGSRLTVL.